What follows are 11 T cell receptor beta chains derived from one specimen sequenced in a study of T cell responses to AZD1222 COVID-19 vaccine. Clones were sequenced by immunoSEQ multiplex PCR, and TCRdb holds only the in-frame ones, with some missing. Of 100,000 or so clones listed, about nine tenths are singletons. Sequenced material: peripheral blood, taken on day 0 of AZD1222 vaccination. The receptor source for this set is an adult in good health.

The chain uses TRBV7-2 and TRBJ2-5; 7 bases map to TRBD2. CDR1 SGHTA and CDR2 FQGNSA come from the germline V gene. The CDR3 extends over 14 amino acids. J lost 5 bases, V lost 0 bases, and 3 bases had no gene match. The CDR3 sequence is CASSLAGGFETQYF. The CDR3, as DNA: TGTGCCAGCAGCTTAGCGGGGGGGTTTGAGACCCAGTACTTC.

V usage is TRBV25-1 and J usage is TRBJ1-2; D is possibly TRBD1 (5 bases). The CDR3 loop spans 14 amino acids. Looked up from germline, CDR1 is MGHDK and CDR2 is SYGVNS. Trimming pared 7 bases from V and 4 bases from J, leaving 16 bases between. This CDR3 reads CASMGDRRFYGYTF. DNA for the CDR3: TGTGCCAGCATGGGGGACCGTCGATTCTATGGCTACACCTTC.

The rearrangement links TRBV9 to TRBJ1-2; no clear D. This CDR3 comprises 13 residues. V was cut by 0 bases and J by 11 bases, with 14 bases left in between. The germline V gene encodes CDR1 SGDLS and CDR2 YYNGEE. CDR3 residues: CASSVDTRRGYTF. For the CDR3, the DNA is TGTGCCAGCAGCGTAGACACGCGCCGTGGGTACACCTTC.

The sample holds one count of this clone. The CDR3 spells CASSYGRVGHSPLHF. The CDR3 DNA follows: TGTGCCAGCAGTTATGGCAGGGTGGGCCATTCACCCCTCCACTTT. The chain employs TRBV6-2 or TRBV6-3 and TRBJ1-6, with D tentatively TRBD1 (5 bases). Between the trimmed V and J ends, which lost 3 bases and 8 bases, there was a span of 14 bases. The CDR3 sequence is 15 residues long. Per germline, CDR1 MNHEY and CDR2 SVGEGT.

This chain's CDR3 is CASSWGTVSNYGYTF. CDR3 DNA: TGCGCCAGCAGCTGGGGGACAGTGTCTAACTATGGCTACACCTTC. This rearrangement joins TRBV5-1 to TRBJ1-2; 7 bases match TRBD1. Germline V CDR1 and CDR2: SGHRS, YFSETQ. The V gene end was trimmed by 3 bases and the J gene end by 0 bases; junction bases not matched to a gene: 5. The length of the CDR3 is 15 residues.

The chain links TRBV24-1 to TRBJ1-2; 8 bases are a match to TRBD1. This CDR3 region has 14 residues. CDR1 and CDR2 from the germline V gene are KGHDR and SFDVKD. V lost 4 bases and J lost 8; bases outside the gene matches: 8. CDR3 in amino acids: CATSDMDREYGYTF. The CDR3 DNA reads as TGTGCCACCAGTGACATGGACAGGGAGTACGGCTACACCTTC.

The chain is built from TRBV15 and TRBJ2-7, with D hard to call. V lost 1 base and J lost 1, with 5 bases in between. The CDR3 sequence is 13 residues long. Germline loops: CDR1 LNHNV, CDR2 YYDKDF (reference sequence). Here the CDR3 reads CATSRADSYEQYF. The CDR3 bases are TGTGCCACCAGCAGAGCAGATTCCTACGAGCAGTACTTC.

This sequence joins TRBV19 and TRBJ1-3; maybe TRBD1 (6 bases). The CDR3 runs to 15 residues. The germline V gene encodes CDR1 LNHDA and CDR2 SQIVND (reference sequence). The ends were cut back, 4 bases at V and 2 bases at J, with 12 bases in the middle. CDR3 in amino acids: CASSNRQVAGNTIYF. For the CDR3, the DNA is TGTGCCAGTAGTAACCGACAGGTAGCTGGAAACACCATATATTTT.

The gene calls are TRBV19 and TRBJ1-5; D remains unclear. CDR1 is LNHDA, CDR2 SQIVND, per germline (reference sequence). The V end was cut by 1 base, the J end by 7 bases, with 11 bases between. This CDR3 has 14 amino acids. DNA of the CDR3: TGTGCCAGTAGTATAGTGGAGACGAGCCAGCCCCAGCATTTT. Protein product: CASSIVETSQPQHF.

V is TRBV9 and J is TRBJ1-2, with TRBD1 identical over 8 bases. CDR3 length: 13 residues. CDR1 is SGDLS and CDR2 is YYNGEE in the germline V gene. Trimming took 5 bases from V and 4 from J; bases not matched to a gene: 4. The CDR3 sequence: CASSKDRVYGYTF. The CDR3 coding sequence is TGTGCCAGCAGTAAGGACAGGGTCTATGGCTACACCTTC.

The gene calls are TRBV7-3 and TRBJ2-2; D not resolved. The germline V gene has CDR1 SGHTA and CDR2 FQGTGA. This CDR3 is built from 12 residues. Trimming removed 1 base from V and 5 bases from J, with 2 bases in between. The CDR3 is CASSLITGELFF. The CDR3 bases are TGTGCCAGCAGCTTAATTACCGGGGAGCTGTTTTTT.